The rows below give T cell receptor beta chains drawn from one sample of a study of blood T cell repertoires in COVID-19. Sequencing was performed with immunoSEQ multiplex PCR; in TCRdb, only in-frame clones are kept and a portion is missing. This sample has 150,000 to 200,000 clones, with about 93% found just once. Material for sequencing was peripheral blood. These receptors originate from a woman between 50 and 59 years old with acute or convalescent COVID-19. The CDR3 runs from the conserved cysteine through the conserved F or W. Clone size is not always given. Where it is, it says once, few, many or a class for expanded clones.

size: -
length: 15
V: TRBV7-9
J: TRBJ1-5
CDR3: CASSFGTGGFQPQHF

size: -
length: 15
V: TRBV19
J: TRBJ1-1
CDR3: CASSMGGWPGTEAFF

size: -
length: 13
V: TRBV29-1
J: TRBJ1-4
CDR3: CSVRRDTNEKLFF

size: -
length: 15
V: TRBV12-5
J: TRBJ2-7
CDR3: CASGLPGTGPYEQYF

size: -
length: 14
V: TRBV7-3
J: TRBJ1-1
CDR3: CASSVTGFGTEAFF

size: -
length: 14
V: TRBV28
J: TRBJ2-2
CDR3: CASTRTANTGELFF

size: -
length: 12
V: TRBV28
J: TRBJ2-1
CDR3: CASVSSYNEQFF

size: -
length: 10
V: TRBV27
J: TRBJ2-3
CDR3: CASSSYAQYF

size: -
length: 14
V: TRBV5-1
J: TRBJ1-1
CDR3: CASSFRQMATEAFF

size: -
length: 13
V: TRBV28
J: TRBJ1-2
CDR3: CASSLRVGKGYTF

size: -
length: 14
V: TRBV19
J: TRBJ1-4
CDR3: CASSRQGYREKLFF

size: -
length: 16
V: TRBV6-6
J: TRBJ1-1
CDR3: CASSYPPGQVDTEAFF

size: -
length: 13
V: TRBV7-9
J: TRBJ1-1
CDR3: CASSSPGTNEAFF

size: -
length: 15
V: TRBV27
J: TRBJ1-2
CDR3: CASSLKAGGTYGYTF

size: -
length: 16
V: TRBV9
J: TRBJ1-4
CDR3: CASSFRPGTGYEKLFF

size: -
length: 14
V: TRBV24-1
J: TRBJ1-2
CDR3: CATSEAGTGSGYTF

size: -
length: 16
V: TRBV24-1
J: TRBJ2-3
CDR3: CATSDHLAGVADTQYF

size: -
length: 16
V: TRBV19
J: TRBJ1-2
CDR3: CASSILGTAKNYGYTF

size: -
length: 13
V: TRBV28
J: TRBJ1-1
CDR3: CASSLRQNTEAFF

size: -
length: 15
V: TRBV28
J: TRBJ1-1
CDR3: CASRPPTGVNTEAFF

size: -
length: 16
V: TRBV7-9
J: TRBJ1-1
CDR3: CASSLLSGQGAPEAFF

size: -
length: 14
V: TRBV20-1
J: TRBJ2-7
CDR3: CSASVGEGAREQYF

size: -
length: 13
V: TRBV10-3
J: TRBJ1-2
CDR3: CAISVGGVDGYTF

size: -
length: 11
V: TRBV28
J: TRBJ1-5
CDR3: CASSGNQPQHF

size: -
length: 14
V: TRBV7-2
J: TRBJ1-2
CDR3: CASSLEGREDGYTF

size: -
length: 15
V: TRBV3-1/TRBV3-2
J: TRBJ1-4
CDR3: CASSQGASTNEKLFF

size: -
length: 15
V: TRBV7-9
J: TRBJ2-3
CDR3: CASSFTQGATDTQYF

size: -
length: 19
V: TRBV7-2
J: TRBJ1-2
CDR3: CASSLEWRASGDGTYGYTF

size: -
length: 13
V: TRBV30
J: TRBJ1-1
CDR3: CAWSWTGGTEAFF

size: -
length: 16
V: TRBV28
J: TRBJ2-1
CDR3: CASIPAGTSGINEQFF

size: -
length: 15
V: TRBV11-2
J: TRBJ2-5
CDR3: CASSLDAGGEETQYF

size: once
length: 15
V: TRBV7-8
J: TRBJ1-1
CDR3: CASSLAEQGATEAFF

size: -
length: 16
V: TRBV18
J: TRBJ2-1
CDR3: CASSPRGDGTYNEQFF

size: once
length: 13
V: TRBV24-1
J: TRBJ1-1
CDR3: CATRATGGPEAFF

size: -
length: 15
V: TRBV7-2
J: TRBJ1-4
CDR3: CASSPRTGGGEKLFF

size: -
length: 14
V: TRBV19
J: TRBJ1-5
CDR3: CASTRQGGNQPQHF

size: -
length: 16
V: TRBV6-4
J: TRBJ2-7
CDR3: CASSERATVHSYEQYF

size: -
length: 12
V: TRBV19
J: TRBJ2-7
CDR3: CASSQTGDEQYF

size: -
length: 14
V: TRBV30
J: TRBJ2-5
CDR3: CAWSRDRGQETQYF

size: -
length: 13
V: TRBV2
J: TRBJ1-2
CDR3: CASSEGRIYGYTF

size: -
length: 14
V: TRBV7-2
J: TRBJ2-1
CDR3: CASSLAWSDNEQFF

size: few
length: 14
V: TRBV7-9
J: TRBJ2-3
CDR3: CASSLALGEDTQYF

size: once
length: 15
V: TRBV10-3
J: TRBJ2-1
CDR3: CASLSSGSSYNEQFF